The clone carrying this T cell receptor beta chain appeared many times. Time point of the sample: newly diagnosed GD, antithyroid drugs for less than 3 months. TCR sequences were obtained from RNA taken from PBMCs. This sample stems from a study of regulatory T cells in long-lasting Graves disease. V was trimmed by 7 bases and J by 0 bases, leaving 14 bases between them. The CDR3 extends over 14 amino acids. Germline V CDR1 and CDR2: SQVTM, ANQGSEA. HTBI primers from iRepertoire and Arm-PCR of CDR3 regions yielded the TCR beta libraries. TCRdb called the multiplex PCR reads again in MiXCR, with one record for every CDR3 protein. The sample contains about 350,000 distinct CDR3 sequences, roughly 15% of which appear only once. These data are also associated with another study on T cells in Graves' hyperthyroidism and ophthalmopathy.

This clonotype originated in a woman younger than 35 with Graves disease. The sample was peripheral blood mononuclear cells (PBMCs), taken at new diagnosis, from a patient treated with antithyroid drugs. The rearrangement links TRBV29-1 to TRBJ2-3; the D gene is possibly TRBD1 (6 bases). The CDR3 loop reads CSGTTGVSTDTQYF. The CDR3 bases are TGCAGCGGGACGACAGGTGTTAGCACAGATACGCAGTATTTT.